This TCR beta chain was captured in a study of T cell changes during pregnancy in multiple sclerosis. Per germline, CDR1 MNHEY and CDR2 SMNVEV (reference sequence). Unmatched junction bases numbered 12, after V lost 7 bases and J lost 3 bases. CDR3 length equals 16 residues. The assay was immunoSEQ multiplex PCR, and TCRdb's table has in-frame clones only and misses some. The top ten clones hold around 6.7% of a sample with 40,000 to 50,000 clones, 90% to 95% of them seen once. The sequencing used CD8+ T cells from peripheral blood mononuclear cells, collected in the third trimester of pregnancy. V gene TRBV27 combines with J gene TRBJ1-5; TRBD1 matches 7 bases. The TCR was taken from a female donor with multiple sclerosis, enrolled in a pregnancy study. As DNA, the CDR3 is TGTGCCAGCAACCCAGGGGGGCCCCTAAACAATCAGCCCCAGCATTTT. Translating gives CASNPGGPLNNQPQHF.